This record covers a single TCR beta chain. What it recognizes is unknown. Making use of molecular barcodes, quantitative 5'-RACE generated TCR beta libraries. TCRdb redid the calling of the 5' RACE reads with MiXCR, one entry per CDR3 protein. In the table there are 80,000 to 100,000 distinct CDR3 sequences, 7.5% to 9% of which are singletons. This record comes from a study of CD8 T cells in ankylosing spondylitis. With V trimmed by 6 bases and J by 5 bases, 9 bases remained unmatched. From germline, CDR1 is MNHNS and CDR2 SASEGT. The CDR3 is 16 amino acids. General study points: Disease-linked clones reportedly concentrated significantly in matched ankylosing spondylitis synovial fluid. Some of these motif variants have turned up before, in reports on reactive arthritis synovial fluid and blood.

The origin of this receptor is a male donor with ankylosing spondylitis or in good health (not recorded which). The source material was blood, either unsorted or a sorted T cell fraction (not recorded which). This chain links TRBV6-1 with TRBJ2-5; 13 bases match TRBD2. CDR3 sequence reads: CASRRLAGGYPETQYF. The CDR3 DNA reads TGTGCCAGCAGGAGACTAGCGGGGGGATATCCGGAGACCCAGTACTTC.